Listed below are T cell receptor beta chains from one sample, sequenced in a study of identical twins. TCRdb re-called the 5' RACE reads with MiXCR, one entry per CDR3 protein. The repertoire consists of some 210,000 distinct CDR3 sequences, with more than 15% occurring once and the leading ten covering 35% to 50%. A further study also used this sample, focusing on T cells expressing NK-cell markers.

Sequenced sample: CD8+ T cells sorted from blood. The receptors originated from a woman between 18 and 29 years old in good health. Both conserved end residues are part of each CDR3. The D gene is left open where the match is weak. The size entry is marked missing in some rows and otherwise reads once, few, many or a size class.

cdr3_nt | cdr3_aa | j_call | d_call | clone_size | v_call
TGTGCCAGCAGTCAATCCCGGGACAGGGCGTTCGAGCAGTACTTC | CASSQSRDRAFEQYF | TRBJ2-7 | TRBD1 | few | TRBV7-8
TGTGCCAGCAGCCCCCTCAGCGGGGGGTGGAATGAGCAGTTCTTC | CASSPLSGGWNEQFF | TRBJ2-1 | TRBD2 | few | TRBV14
TGTGCCAGCAGCCAACCGGAGACTAATGAAAAACTGTTTTTT | CASSQPETNEKLFF | TRBJ1-4 | - | - | TRBV14
TGTGCCAGCAGCCAAACTGGGACTAGCGGGCTATACAATGAGCAGTTCTTC | CASSQTGTSGLYNEQFF | TRBJ2-1 | TRBD2 | many | TRBV7-8
TGCAGTGCTACGTTTGTGGGGACGGGCTACGAGCAGTACTTC | CSATFVGTGYEQYF | TRBJ2-7 | - | - | TRBV20-1
TGTGCCAGCAGTTTAATGGGGGTCGAAGAGACCCAGTACTTC | CASSLMGVEETQYF | TRBJ2-5 | - | - | TRBV27
TGTGCCAGCAGCTTAGGGGCGGGAGTGCTTTCTGAGCAGTTCTTC | CASSLGAGVLSEQFF | TRBJ2-1 | TRBD2 | - | TRBV11-2
TGCAGCGTCTACGTGGGACTCGACGAGCAGTACTTC | CSVYVGLDEQYF | TRBJ2-7 | - | many | TRBV29-1
TGTGCCAGCAGCCTGGGGGGCCGGGAGCTGTTTTTT | CASSLGGRELFF | TRBJ2-2 | - | few | TRBV11-2
TGTGCCAGCAGTTTACCCGGGACTGCCCCGGTCTTC | CASSLPGTAPVF | TRBJ2-1 | - | few | TRBV27
TGTGCCAGCAGTTTGACGGGGTACTCCTACGAGCAGTACTTC | CASSLTGYSYEQYF | TRBJ2-7 | - | few | TRBV12-3/TRBV12-4
TGTGCCAGCAGCTTCCTTGGCGGGGGGGCCTACGAGCAGTACTTC | CASSFLGGGAYEQYF | TRBJ2-7 | TRBD2 | - | TRBV7-9
TGTGCCATCATGTCAATCGGGGCCTACGAGCAGTACTTC | CAIMSIGAYEQYF | TRBJ2-7 | - | few | TRBV10-3
TGTGCCAGCAGCCTCCGAGGTTTTGGGACCTCCTACAATGAGCAGTTCTTC | CASSLRGFGTSYNEQFF | TRBJ2-1 | - | - | TRBV7-9